This TCR beta chain was obtained from a study of persistence of HIV-infected CD4 T cells. Study findings and constraints: TCR analyses could not target the rare provirus-carrying CMV-responding cells. Antigen-responding cells were enriched for degenerate expanded CDR3beta sequences. TCR oligoclonality correlated with proviral oligoclonality in the same sorted populations.

To note about this clone: What it binds is not known.

Sequencing used immunoSEQ version 4 in survey mode. Assay used: immunoSEQ multiplex PCR; TCRdb lists only in-frame clones, some missing. This repertoire shows about 45,000 clones, roughly nine tenths found once; its top ten account for about 0.46%. The CDR3 covers 17 residues. Per germline, CDR1 WSHSY and CDR2 SAAADI. The V gene end was trimmed by 0 bases and the J gene end by 0 bases; junction bases not matched to a gene: 3. Anti-CD3/anti-CD28 beads served as a nonspecific positive control stimulus. CD4+ T cells upregulating both CD40 ligand and CD69 were sorted as responding cells. CD8-depleted PBMCs were stimulated 15 to 20 hours with anti-CD28/CD49d costimulation, CD40-blocking antibody and enfuvirtide.

The source is an adult woman with HIV who was CMV-seropositive. The chain employs TRBV10-2 and TRBJ1-1, with TRBD1 identical over 11 bases. The sample was CD4+ T cells sorted from PBMCs after roughly 20-hour stimulation, taken from a patient who received antiretroviral therapy. The CDR3 reads CASSESGQGALNTEAFF. Written as DNA, the CDR3 is TGCGCCAGCAGTGAGTCCGGACAGGGGGCATTGAACACTGAAGCTTTCTTT.